Listed below are T cell receptor beta chains from one sample, sequenced in a study of T cells after yellow fever vaccination. TCRdb re-called the 5' RACE reads with MiXCR, one entry per CDR3 protein. The data show 320,000 or so distinct CDR3 sequences, 8.1% seen once. This specimen consisted of PBMCs, obtained about 41 days after the first yellow fever vaccination. The receptors stem from a man between 18 and 35 years old who received the YFV17D yellow fever vaccine. Both conserved end residues are part of each CDR3. A D gene is named only where the DNA matches it firmly. Only part of the rows carry a size: once, few, many, or a class if the clone is expanded.

few	TRBV6-5	NA	TRBJ2-4	TGTGCCAGCAGTTACTCGCCACTAGCCAAAAACATTCAGTACTTC	CASSYSPLAKNIQYF
many	TRBV21-1	NA	TRBJ1-1	TGTGCCAGCAGCACCGGACAGGGGGCGACGAACACTGAAGCTTTCTTT	CASSTGQGATNTEAFF
few	TRBV12-3/TRBV12-4	TRBD1	TRBJ1-4	TGTGCCAGCAGTTTAGGGGGACAGGAAAATGAAAAACTGTTTTTT	CASSLGGQENEKLFF
few	TRBV19	TRBD1	TRBJ1-6	TGTGCCAGTAGTATGGGACAGGGCTCACCCCTCCACTTT	CASSMGQGSPLHF
many	TRBV4-2	NA	TRBJ2-7	TGTGCCAGCAGCCGGGGGGGCGGCTACGAGCAGTACTTC	CASSRGGGYEQYF
few	TRBV20-1	TRBD1	TRBJ1-4	TGCAGTGCGCGTAGGCCGACAGGGAATGAAAAACTGTTTTTT	CSARRPTGNEKLFF
NA	TRBV29-1	TRBD1	TRBJ2-3	TGCAGCGTTGCCCGCCCGGACAGGGGAGATACGCAGTATTTT	CSVARPDRGDTQYF
few	TRBV5-1	NA	TRBJ1-1	TGCGCCAGCAGCCCAGGAGTCCGGCCGGAGACTGAAGCTTTCTTT	CASSPGVRPETEAFF
few	TRBV9	TRBD1	TRBJ2-1	TGTGCCAGCAGCCTTGGACAGGGGGCTGGGAATGAGCAGTTCTTC	CASSLGQGAGNEQFF
once	TRBV29-1	NA	TRBJ1-3	TGCAGCGTTGTCCAGGGAGTCCCTGGAAACACCATATATTTT	CSVVQGVPGNTIYF
few	TRBV19	NA	TRBJ2-3	TGTGCCATTGGGACCCAGGCGGGGCGTTGGACAGATACGCAGTATTTT	CAIGTQAGRWTDTQYF
NA	TRBV5-1	NA	TRBJ1-2	TGCGCCAGCAGCTTGGGGGGGGACGACGGCTACACCTTC	CASSLGGDDGYTF
few	TRBV27	NA	TRBJ2-6	TGTGCCAGCAAGGGGAACCCGGGTGAGGCCAACGTCCTGACTTTC	CASKGNPGEANVLTF
NA	TRBV11-2	NA	TRBJ1-1	TGTGCCAGCAGCTTAGGGTGGGGGTTAAGGAACACTGAAGCTTTCTTT	CASSLGWGLRNTEAFF
once	TRBV7-8	TRBD2	TRBJ2-3	TGTGCCAGCAGCGCTGAGCTAGCGGCGGATCTCCCAGATATGCAGTATTTT	CASSAELAADLPDMQYF
few	TRBV21-1	NA	TRBJ2-1	TGTGCCAGCAGCAAAATCGGGGGGTACAATGAGCAGTTCTTC	CASSKIGGYNEQFF
NA	TRBV20-1	NA	TRBJ2-3	TGCAGTGCTAGAGACGGCCGGTCTCCCAATACGCAGTATTTT	CSARDGRSPNTQYF
few	TRBV7-2	TRBD2	TRBJ2-7	TGTGCCAGCAGCTACCTCGGGAGCGGGGGCTACGAGCAGTACTTC	CASSYLGSGGYEQYF
NA	TRBV5-4	TRBD1	TRBJ1-2	TGTGCCAGCAGCTCGACAGGGGTTTTTGGCTACACCTTC	CASSSTGVFGYTF
NA	TRBV7-6	NA	TRBJ2-3	TGTGCCAGCAGCTTGGAGGGAGTAACTAGCACAGATACGCAGTATTTT	CASSLEGVTSTDTQYF
few	TRBV7-2	NA	TRBJ2-5	TGTGCCAGCAGCTTAGCGATGGGGGAAGAGACCCAGTACTTC	CASSLAMGEETQYF
many	TRBV18	NA	TRBJ2-2	TGTGCCAGCTCACCATTGAACACCGGGGAGCTGTTTTTT	CASSPLNTGELFF
NA	TRBV7-8	TRBD2	TRBJ2-1	TGTGCCAGCAGCTTTACGACTAGCGGGGCCGACAATGAGCAGTTCTTC	CASSFTTSGADNEQFF
many	TRBV3-1	NA	TRBJ2-1	TGTGCCAGCAGCCAGGGGACAGCGGGTTACAATGAGCAGTTCTTC	CASSQGTAGYNEQFF
NA	TRBV11-1	NA	TRBJ2-5	TGTGCCAGCAGCTTTTCCATGTCCACCAGTGGAATTACAGAGACCCAGTACTTC	CASSFSMSTSGITETQYF
few	TRBV7-2	TRBD2	TRBJ2-7	TGTGCCAGCAGCTTGGGCGGGGGGTCCACCTACGAGCAGTACTTC	CASSLGGGSTYEQYF
few	TRBV12-3/TRBV12-4	TRBD1	TRBJ2-3	TGTGCCAGCAGCACAGGGGGACCGTCGCAGTATTTT	CASSTGGPSQYF
NA	TRBV5-4	TRBD2	TRBJ2-3	TGTGCCAGCAGCAACCTGAGTAGCGGGGGGGCGGCAGATACGCAGTATTTT	CASSNLSSGGAADTQYF
few	TRBV29-1	NA	TRBJ2-7	TGCAGCGTGACCGTCTCCTACGAGCAGTACTTC	CSVTVSYEQYF
NA	TRBV7-2	NA	TRBJ1-1	TGTGCCAGCAGCTTAGTTTTTGGGAACACTGAAGCTTTCTTT	CASSLVFGNTEAFF
few	TRBV4-1	NA	TRBJ1-1	TGCGCCAGCAGCCAACCACAGGGACCGCGGGTAGGAGCTTTCTTT	CASSQPQGPRVGAFF
few	TRBV25-1	NA	TRBJ2-2	TGTGCCAGCATCAGTGAGAGAGGAGGCGGGAACACCGGGGAGCTGTTTTTT	CASISERGGGNTGELFF
few	TRBV20-1	NA	TRBJ2-4	TGCAGTGCTAGAGACGCAGGGGGAGGCGTGGACATTCAGTACTTC	CSARDAGGGVDIQYF
NA	TRBV7-3	NA	TRBJ2-2	TGTGCCAGCAGCTTTTACACCGGCACCGGGGAGCTGTTTTTT	CASSFYTGTGELFF
many	TRBV29-1	TRBD1	TRBJ1-1	TGCAGCGTGCGAACCCCGGAGACAGGGGGCACTGAAGCTTTCTTT	CSVRTPETGGTEAFF